This T cell receptor beta chain was identified in a study of T cells in narcolepsy. Study-wide results and caveats: Autoreactive clone sequences were missing from some blood memory CD4+ repertoires. Autoreactive clonotypes reportedly recurred in blood of same and different patients, not controls. Comparing one patient's CSF and blood CD4+ clonotypes highlighted HCRT- and TRIB2-specific autoreactive clonotypes.

The CDR3 is 11 amino acids. In germline, CDR1 is MDHEN, CDR2 SYDVKM. Only one count was recorded for this clone. Its antigen is as yet unknown. Compared with germline, one end of the junction differs, possibly owing to a read error. Produced via immunoSEQ multiplex PCR; TCRdb's table is partial and in-frame only. Of about 30,000 clones in the sample, over 75% were seen once. The sample was CD45RA- memory CD4+ T cells from PBMCs. This receptor was obtained from a human donor with narcolepsy. The J gene is TRBJ2-7, the V gene TRBV28, with no clear D. The DNA of the CDR3 is TGTGCCAGCGGTTTAACCTACGAGCAGTACTTC. It encodes CASGLTYEQYF.